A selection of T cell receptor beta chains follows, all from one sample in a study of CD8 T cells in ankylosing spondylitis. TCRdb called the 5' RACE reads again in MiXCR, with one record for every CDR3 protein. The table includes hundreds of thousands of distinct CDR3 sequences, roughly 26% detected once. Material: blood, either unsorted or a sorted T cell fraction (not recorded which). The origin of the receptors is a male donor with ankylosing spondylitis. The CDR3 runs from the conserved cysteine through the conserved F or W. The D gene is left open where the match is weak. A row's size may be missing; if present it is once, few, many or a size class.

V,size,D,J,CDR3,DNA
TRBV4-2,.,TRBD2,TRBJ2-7,CASSQDKTSGHYEQYF,TGTGCCAGCAGCCAAGATAAAACTAGCGGGCACTACGAGCAGTACTTC
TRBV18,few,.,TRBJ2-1,CASSPQVLLVVDEQFF,TGTGCCAGCTCACCACAGGTCCTCCTCGTGGTGGATGAGCAGTTCTTC
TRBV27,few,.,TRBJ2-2,CASSLGTSRTGELFF,TGTGCCAGCAGTTTAGGGACTTCCCGCACCGGGGAGCTGTTTTTT
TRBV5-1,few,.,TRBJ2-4,CASSGTLAKNIQYF,TGCGCCAGCAGCGGGACTCTAGCCAAAAACATTCAGTACTTC
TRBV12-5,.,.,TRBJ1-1,CAQGRVGLLTEAFF,TGTGCCCAGGGGAGGGTTGGCCTGCTCACTGAAGCTTTCTTT
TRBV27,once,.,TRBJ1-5,CASSGGRQPQHF,TGTGCCAGCAGTGGGGGCCGTCAGCCCCAGCATTTT
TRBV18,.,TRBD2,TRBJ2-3,CASSPGSGMTDTQYF,TGTGCCAGCTCACCAGGGAGCGGGATGACAGATACGCAGTATTTT
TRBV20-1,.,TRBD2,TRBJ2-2,CSARRVAGPTGELFF,TGCAGTGCTCGACGGGTAGCGGGACCCACCGGGGAGCTGTTTTTT
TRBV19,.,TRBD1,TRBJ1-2,CASIPGDRPNYGYTF,TGTGCCAGTATCCCCGGGGACAGGCCTAACTATGGCTACACCTTC
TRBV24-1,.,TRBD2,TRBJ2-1,CATSDFGLAGDEQFF,TGTGCCACCAGTGATTTCGGACTAGCGGGAGATGAGCAGTTCTTC
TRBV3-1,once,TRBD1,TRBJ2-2,CASSRGQGSGELFF,TGTGCCAGCAGCCGGGGACAGGGGTCCGGGGAGCTGTTTTTT
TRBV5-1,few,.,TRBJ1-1,CASSYRGGLTEAFF,TGCGCCAGCAGTTATCGGGGGGGACTGACTGAAGCTTTCTTT
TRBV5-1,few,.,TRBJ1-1,CASRADSSGGEAFF,TGCGCCAGCAGAGCGGACAGTTCCGGAGGGGAAGCTTTCTTT
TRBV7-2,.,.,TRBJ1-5,CAGGSSNQPQHF,TGTGCTGGGGGGAGTAGCAATCAGCCCCAGCATTTT
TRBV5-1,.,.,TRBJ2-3,CASSPIAGTDTQYF,TGCGCCAGCAGCCCAATCGCAGGGACAGATACGCAGTATTTT
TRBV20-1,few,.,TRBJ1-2,CSARPDSYFTYGYTF,TGCAGTGCTAGACCCGACAGTTATTTCACCTATGGCTACACCTTC
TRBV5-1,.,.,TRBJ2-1,CASSPGGGSSYNEQFF,TGCGCCAGCAGCCCGGGTGGGGGGAGCTCCTACAATGAGCAGTTCTTC
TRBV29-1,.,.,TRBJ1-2,CSVEEGGYTF,TGCAGCGTTGAAGAGGGGGGCTACACCTTC
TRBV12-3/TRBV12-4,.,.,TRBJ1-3,CASTKGSSGNTIYF,TGTGCCAGCACCAAGGGGAGCTCTGGAAACACCATATATTTT
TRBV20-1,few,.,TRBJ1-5,CSGVINAGNQPQHF,TGCAGTGGGGTTATAAACGCTGGCAATCAGCCCCAGCATTTT
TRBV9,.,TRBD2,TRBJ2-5,CASSVGIAGFQETQYF,TGTGCCAGCAGCGTAGGAATAGCGGGTTTCCAAGAGACCCAGTACTTC
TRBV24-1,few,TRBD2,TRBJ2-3,CATSGIAGFTDTQYF,TGTGCCACCAGTGGGATAGCGGGGTTCACAGATACGCAGTATTTT
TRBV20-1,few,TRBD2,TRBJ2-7,CSAGAGAYEQYF,TGCAGTGCTGGGGCGGGGGCCTACGAGCAGTACTTC
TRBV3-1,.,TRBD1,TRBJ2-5,CASSPRGLQETQYF,TGTGCCAGCAGCCCGAGGGGGCTCCAAGAGACCCAGTACTTC
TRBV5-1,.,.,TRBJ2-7,CASSLDKMNYEQYF,TGCGCCAGCAGCTTGGACAAAATGAACTACGAGCAGTACTTC
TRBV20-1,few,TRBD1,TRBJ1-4,CSASGQGRNEKLFF,TGCAGTGCTTCCGGACAGGGACGGAATGAAAAACTGTTTTTT
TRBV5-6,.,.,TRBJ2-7,CASSFQWEQYF,TGTGCCAGCAGCTTTCAATGGGAGCAGTACTTC
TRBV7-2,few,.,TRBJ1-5,CASSLQVNQPQHF,TGTGCCAGCAGCCTACAGGTCAATCAGCCCCAGCATTTT
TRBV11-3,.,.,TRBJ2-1,CASSLDWEWSYNEQFF,TGTGCCAGCAGCTTAGATTGGGAGTGGTCCTACAATGAGCAGTTCTTC
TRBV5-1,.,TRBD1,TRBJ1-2,CASSLRGAGGSSNYGYTF,TGCGCCAGCAGCCTGCGGGGGGCAGGGGGCTCGTCTAACTATGGCTACACCTTC
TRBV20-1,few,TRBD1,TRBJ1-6,CSALTGGIYNSPLHF,TGCAGTGCTCTCACAGGGGGTATCTATAATTCACCCCTCCACTTT
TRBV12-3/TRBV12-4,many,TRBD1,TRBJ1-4,CASSAGTGSEKLFF,TGTGCCAGCAGTGCCGGGACAGGCAGTGAAAAACTGTTTTTT
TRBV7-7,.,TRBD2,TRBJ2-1,CASSPIITSGSNEQFF,TGTGCCAGCAGCCCAATTATAACTAGCGGGAGCAATGAGCAGTTCTTC
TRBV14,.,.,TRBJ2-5,CASSQDGSRGAETQYF,TGTGCCAGCAGCCAAGACGGTAGCAGGGGAGCTGAGACCCAGTACTTC
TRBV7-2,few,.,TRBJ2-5,CASSLAGNLETQYF,TGTGCCAGCAGCTTAGCAGGGAATCTAGAGACCCAGTACTTC
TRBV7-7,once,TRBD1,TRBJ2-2,CASSLEQGVNTGELFF,TGTGCCAGCAGCTTAGAACAGGGGGTCAACACCGGGGAGCTGTTTTTT
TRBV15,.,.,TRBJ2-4,CATRSNSIQYF,TGTGCCACCAGGAGCAATAGCATTCAGTACTTC
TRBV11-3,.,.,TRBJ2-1,CASSLHDNEQFF,TGTGCCAGCAGCTTACATGACAATGAGCAGTTCTTC
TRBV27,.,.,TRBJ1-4,CASSPRVPTNEKLFF,TGTGCCAGCAGCCCCCGAGTACCAACTAATGAAAAACTGTTTTTT
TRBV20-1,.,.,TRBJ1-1,CSARQVRTEAFF,TGCAGTGCCAGACAGGTTAGGACTGAAGCTTTCTTT
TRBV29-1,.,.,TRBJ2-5,CSVVGETQYF,TGCAGCGTTGTAGGGGAGACCCAGTACTTC
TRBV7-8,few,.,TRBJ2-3,CASSLNLADTQYF,TGTGCCAGCAGCCTTAACCTAGCAGATACGCAGTATTTT